These 18 T cell receptor beta chains were all obtained from the same sample, sequenced in a study of T cell responses to AZD1222 COVID-19 vaccine. Profiling relied on immunoSEQ multiplex PCR, and the TCRdb table lists in-frame clones only, not all of them. In the table there are about 120,000 clones, about 90% of which are singletons. The material sequenced was peripheral blood, taken on day 0 of AZD1222 vaccination. The receptor set was obtained from an adult in good health.

This rearrangement joins TRBV2 to TRBJ2-7; D unclear. Trimming took 4 bases from V and 3 from J, leaving 13 bases between them. This CDR3 region has 14 residues. CDR1 SNHLY and CDR2 FYNNEI come from the germline V gene. The CDR3, as DNA: TGTGCCAGCAGTGCATCCGTGGGTGGCTACGAGCAGTACTTC. Translated: CASSASVGGYEQYF.

This clone showed up just once. Other DNA sequences from this sample encode an identical CDR3 as well. The rearrangement joins TRBV5-1 to TRBJ2-3, with 9 bases that match TRBD2. V shed 4 bases and J 0 bases; nucleotides not matched to a gene: 9. The CDR3 has 17 residues. Germline V gene lookup returns CDR1 SGHRS and CDR2 YFSETQ. CDR3 DNA sequence: TGCGCCAGCAGCGGGCGGGCGGGGGGGCCTAGCACAGATACGCAGTATTTT. It yields the protein CASSGRAGGPSTDTQYF.

The chain carries TRBV7-8 and TRBJ1-5, with a possible D match to TRBD1 (5 bases). The germline V gene has CDR1 SGHVS and CDR2 FQNEAQ. V was shortened by 5 bases and J by 1 base, with 6 bases between the two germline ends. The CDR3 spans 13 residues. The CDR3 nucleotides read TGTGCCAGCAGCCGACAGAGCAATCAGCCCCAGCATTTT. It is translated as CASSRQSNQPQHF.

This clone was seen once. The genes are TRBV13 and TRBJ1-4, with D perhaps matching TRBD1 (6 bases). The V and J ends lost 5 bases and 0 bases respectively, with 13 bases between them. CDR3 length: 16 amino acids. In germline, CDR1 is PRHDT, CDR2 FYEKMQ (reference sequence). The CDR3 region is CASSAGTSATNEKLFF. In DNA, the CDR3 is TGTGCCAGCAGCGCCGGGACATCTGCAACTAATGAAAAACTGTTTTTT.

This clone was seen a handful of times. The CDR3 loop is CASSSPQGPPLHF. DNA of the CDR3: TGTGCCAGCAGTTCTCCCCAGGGGCCGCCCCTCCACTTT. The chain employs TRBV27 and TRBJ1-6; D is perhaps TRBD1 (6 bases). Germline values: CDR1 MNHEY, CDR2 SMNVEV (reference sequence). The CDR3 totals 13 residues. V was cut by 4 bases and J by 13 bases, with 14 bases left in between.

This clone was seen a few times. V usage is TRBV20-1 and J usage is TRBJ1-4; D is unclear. Germline V gene lookup returns CDR1 DFQATT and CDR2 SNEGSKA (reference sequence). Trimming took off 3 bases at V and 5 bases at J, with 16 bases between the two ends. This CDR3 has 15 residues. The chain's CDR3 is CSASVWRGVNEKLFF. DNA of the CDR3: TGCAGTGCTAGTGTGTGGCGCGGGGTAAATGAAAAACTGTTTTTT.

This chain joins TRBV15 and TRBJ1-2; maybe TRBD1 (5 bases). Trimming took off 4 bases at V and 1 base at J, with 13 bases between the two ends. The CDR3 runs to 15 residues. Germline V gives CDR1 LNHNV, CDR2 YYDKDF (reference sequence). CDR3 loop: CATSKTGTLNYGYTF. The CDR3, as DNA: TGTGCCACCAGCAAAACCGGGACGCTTAACTATGGCTACACCTTC.

The chain couples TRBV27 to TRBJ1-1, with 9 positions matching TRBD1. With 5 bases clipped from V and 2 bases from J, the junction kept 6 bases outside the gene matches. The CDR3 consists of 15 residues. Germline V gene lookup returns CDR1 MNHEY and CDR2 SMNVEV (reference sequence). The CDR3 protein is CASSPWTGANTEAFF. DNA for the CDR3: TGTGCCAGCAGTCCCTGGACAGGGGCTAACACTGAAGCTTTCTTT.

CDR3 sequence reads: CACPRDSWQVTF. The CDR3 DNA reads TGTGCCTGCCCACGGGACAGTTGGCAGGTCACCTTC. The chain has TRBV30 and TRBJ1-2, with 7 bases lining up with TRBD1. Germline V gene lookup returns CDR1 GTSNPN and CDR2 SVGIG (reference sequence). V lost 6 bases, J lost 13 bases, and 14 bases stayed unmatched. This CDR3 has 12 residues.

The V call is TRBV23-1, the J call TRBJ1-3; D ambiguous. TRBV23-1 is an ORF, and what it does is uncertain. There are 17 residues in the CDR3. V was pared by 8 bases and J by 2 bases, with 22 bases between. CDR3 loop: CASAGMMGLNTGNTIYF. CDR3 bases: TGCGCCAGCGCCGGAATGATGGGTCTAAACACTGGAAACACCATATATTTT.

The chain is built from TRBV5-1 and TRBJ1-6; D is perhaps TRBD1 (6 bases). Trimming cost V 4 bases and J 9 bases, with 23 bases left between them. The germline CDR1 and CDR2 sequences are SGHRS and YFSETQ. The CDR3 is made up of 17 amino acids. This CDR3 reads CASSQATGNMAGSPLHF. The CDR3 DNA reads TGCGCCAGCAGCCAAGCCACAGGGAATATGGCAGGTTCACCCCTCCACTTT.

This chain uses TRBV28 with TRBJ1-1; D is ambiguous. V was shortened by 6 bases and J by 4 bases, with 6 bases between the two germline ends. The germline V gene encodes CDR1 MDHEN and CDR2 SYDVKM. The CDR3 spans 11 residues. The CDR3 nucleotides read TGTGCCAGCAGAATTTTCACTGAAGCTTTCTTT. It codes for CASRIFTEAFF. Full variable domain (missing parts from reference TRBV28 and TRBJ1-1): DVKVTQSSRYLVKRTGEKVFLECVQDMDHENMFWYRQDPGLGLRLIYFSYDVKMKEKGDIPEGYSVSREKKERFSLILESASTNQTSMYLCASRIFTEAFFGQGTRLTVV.

The rearrangement uses TRBV11-3 and TRBJ2-6; 7 bases are a match to TRBD1. The CDR3 loop spans 16 amino acids. The ends lost 0 bases at V and 2 bases at J; junction bases unmatched: 1. Per germline, CDR1 SGHNT and CDR2 YENEEA. The CDR3 DNA sequence: TGTGCCAGCAGCTTAGAAAGGGGGCCTGGGGCCAACGTCCTGACTTTC. It codes for CASSLERGPGANVLTF.

This sequence joins TRBV4-1 and TRBJ2-1, with D perhaps matching TRBD2 (6 bases). The V and J ends lost 0 bases and 7 bases respectively, with 13 bases between them. CDR3 length: 15 residues. The germline V gene has CDR1 MGHRA and CDR2 YSYEKL. The CDR3 protein is CASSQDADGGNEQFF. CDR3 coding DNA: TGCGCCAGCAGCCAAGATGCGGACGGGGGTAATGAGCAGTTCTTC.

The chain couples TRBV19 to TRBJ1-4; 8 bases match TRBD1. The CDR3 is 14 amino acids. Per the germline V gene, CDR1 is LNHDA and CDR2 is SQIVND (reference sequence). V gave up 5 bases and J gave up 3 bases; unmatched junction bases: 2. DNA for the CDR3: TGTGCCAGTAGTGACAGGGGATCTAATGAAAAACTGTTTTTT. Its protein product is CASSDRGSNEKLFF.

CDR3 amino acids: CASSYSWEMNTEAFF. CDR3 DNA sequence: TGTGCCAGCAGTTACTCCTGGGAGATGAACACTGAAGCTTTCTTT. The rearrangement links TRBV6-5 to TRBJ1-1, with D unclear. CDR3 length: 15 amino acids. Germline loops: CDR1 MNHEY, CDR2 SVGAGI. Trimming took 0 bases from V and 0 from J, leaving 8 bases between them.

This chain joins TRBV10-1 and TRBJ2-5; D not resolved. Trimming removed 6 bases at V and 5 bases at J, with 10 bases between. Germline-derived CDR1 and CDR2 are WNHNN and SYGVQD (reference sequence). The CDR3 covers 12 residues. The CDR3 nucleotides read TGCGCCAGCAGAGACATTTTGGAGACCCAGTACTTC. Amino acids: CASRDILETQYF.

V and J are TRBV21-1 and TRBJ2-3; the D call in the table, TRBD1, was not verified against the DNA. TRBV21-1 is shown as a pseudogene. The CDR3 covers 16 residues. The CDR3, as DNA: TGTGCCAGCAGCAAATTGGGGCCAGTTATTACAGATACGCAGTATTTT. Encoded protein: CASSKLGPVITDTQYF.